Below are 19 T cell receptor beta chains sequenced from a single sample in a study of control samples from healthy donors and cancer patients. Assay: immunoSEQ multiplex PCR; the TCRdb copy retains only in-frame clones and omits some. The table shows about 120,000 clones, with around 92% occurring only once. The sequenced material came from blood. These receptors were obtained from a man aged 50 or older in good health.

This chain links TRBV2 with TRBJ2-7; D perhaps matches TRBD1 (5 bases). With 4 bases removed from V and 2 bases from J, the gap between germline ends came to 9 bases. Germline assignment: CDR1 SNHLY and CDR2 FYNNEI. The CDR3 has 13 amino acids. CDR3 DNA sequence: TGTGCCAGCAGTGGTCCGGACACCTACGAGCAGTACTTC. Protein sequence: CASSGPDTYEQYF.

The chain joins TRBV7-2 to TRBJ2-3; TRBD2 aligns across 8 bases. This CDR3 is 15 amino acids long. CDR1 SGHTA and CDR2 FQGNSA come from the germline V gene. With 3 bases clipped from V and 2 bases from J, the junction kept 4 bases outside the gene matches. The CDR3 DNA reads as TGTGCCAGCAGCTTTGTAGCGGGGCCCACAGATACGCAGTATTTT. It yields the protein CASSFVAGPTDTQYF.

The rearrangement uses TRBV2 and TRBJ2-7, with D hard to call. CDR3 size: 12 residues. Germline V gene data show CDR1 as SNHLY and CDR2 as FYNNEI. V lost 6 bases to trimming and J lost 2 bases, with 8 bases between them. CDR3 residues: CASRGPPYEQYF. For the CDR3, the DNA is TGTGCCAGCAGAGGGCCACCCTACGAGCAGTACTTC. Together with reference TRBV2 and TRBJ2-7, the CDR3 gives the full variable domain: EPEVTQTPSHQVTQMGQEVILRCVPISNHLYFYWYRQILGQKVEFLVSFYNNEISEKSEIFDDQFSVERPDGSNFTLKIRSTKLEDSAMYFCASRGPPYEQYFGPGTRLTVT.

The chain uses TRBV4-3 and TRBJ1-5; tentatively, D is TRBD1 (6 bases). The CDR3 extends over 14 amino acids. The ends were cut back, 1 base at V and 9 bases at J, with 13 bases in the middle. CDR1 is LGHNA and CDR2 is YSLEER in the germline V gene. The CDR3 loop reads CASSQAQGDWPQHF. As DNA, the CDR3 is TGCGCCAGCAGCCAAGCACAGGGTGACTGGCCCCAGCATTTT.

CDR3 in amino acids: CASSQDLITSGGYGRLGTQYF. The CDR3 region has the DNA TGTGCCAGCAGCCAAGATCTGATTACTAGCGGGGGTTACGGCCGTCTTGGTACGCAGTATTTT. J is TRBJ2-3 and V is TRBV3-1 (or the pseudogene TRBV3-2), with 11 bases matching TRBD2. Germline-derived CDR1 and CDR2 are LGHDT and YNNKEL (reference sequence). The V and J ends lost 0 bases and 8 bases, in that order; junction bases with no gene match: 22. The CDR3 runs 21 residues.

The gene calls are TRBV12-3 or TRBV12-4 and TRBJ2-7; no firm D call. The CDR3 runs 13 residues. The germline V and J ends were trimmed by 5 bases and 3 bases, with 11 bases remaining between them. The CDR3 loop is CASSPLGSYEQYF. As DNA, the CDR3 is TGTGCCAGCAGTCCCCTGGGCAGCTACGAGCAGTACTTC.

The rearrangement uses TRBV6-4 and TRBJ1-1; 7 bases are a match to TRBD1. The trim removed 6 bases at V and 1 base at J, leaving 8 bases unmatched. The length of the CDR3 is 15 residues. Germline V lookup: CDR1 MRHNA, CDR2 SNTAGT. CDR3 protein: CASRRQGMGNTEAFF. DNA of the CDR3: TGTGCCAGCAGGAGACAGGGCATGGGGAACACTGAAGCTTTCTTT.

The genes are TRBV4-1 and TRBJ1-2; D is perhaps TRBD1 (6 bases). CDR1 is MGHRA and CDR2 is YSYEKL in the germline V gene. V was clipped by 1 base and J by 0 bases, with 6 bases between them. The CDR3 runs 14 residues. CDR3 coding DNA: TGCGCCAGCAGCCAAGCAGGGGCTAACTATGGCTACACCTTC. The encoded protein is CASSQAGANYGYTF.

The table lists this clone with a count of one. The CDR3 loop reads CASSVALTGSGDEQYF. In DNA, the CDR3 is TGTGCCAGCAGCGTAGCTCTGACCGGGTCGGGGGACGAGCAGTACTTC. The rearrangement uses TRBV9 and TRBJ2-7; D is perhaps TRBD2 (6 bases). The CDR3 totals 16 residues. V shed 0 bases and J shed 5 bases, with 18 bases lying between them. Per the germline V gene, CDR1 is SGDLS and CDR2 is YYNGEE.

This clone was observed a few times. CDR3 in amino acids: CASSPGQGVGSPLHF. The CDR3 bases are TGTGCCAGCTCACCGGGACAGGGTGTGGGTTCACCCCTCCACTTT. The rearrangement links TRBV18 to TRBJ1-6; 9 nucleotides agree with TRBD1. V lost 3 bases to trimming and J lost 9 bases; unmatched junction nucleotides: 6. The CDR3 covers 15 residues. CDR1 and CDR2 (germline): KGHSH, LQKENI.

The chain couples TRBV27 to TRBJ2-6; D tentatively fits TRBD1 or TRBD2 (5 bases each). CDR1 MNHEY and CDR2 SMNVEV come from the germline V gene (reference sequence). The CDR3 is 15 amino acids. V lost 3 bases to trimming and J lost 3 bases, with 9 bases between them. CDR3 in DNA: TGTGCCAGCAGTTTGCGAGGGGATGGGGCCAACGTCCTGACTTTC. Translating it yields CASSLRGDGANVLTF.

This chain joins TRBV10-3 and TRBJ1-6, with 7 bases fitting TRBD1. After removal of 2 bases from V and 5 bases from J, the junction contained 15 bases not matched to a gene. The CDR3 has 19 residues. Germline CDR1 reads ENHRY; CDR2 reads SYGVKD. The CDR3 DNA is TGTGCCATCAGTGAGCCCCTCCACAGGGGAGGGTACGATAATTCACCCCTCCACTTT. Its protein product is CAISEPLHRGGYDNSPLHF.

This rearrangement joins TRBV25-1 to TRBJ1-2; no clear D gene. The CDR3 is 13 amino acids. V lost 5 bases to trimming and J lost 4 bases, with 11 bases between them. The V gene's germline CDR1 is MGHDK and CDR2 SYGVNS. The CDR3 here is CASSPGNLYGYTF. In DNA, the CDR3 is TGTGCCAGCAGTCCCGGGAATCTCTATGGCTACACCTTC.

This chain joins TRBV6-2 or TRBV6-3 and TRBJ1-1, with TRBD1 matching 8 bases. This CDR3 comprises 17 residues. CDR1 MNHEY and CDR2 SVGEGT come from the germline V gene. J gave up 1 base and V 5 bases, and 12 bases lay outside the gene matches. The chain's CDR3 is CASSIALGQGENTEAFF. Here the CDR3 DNA reads TGTGCCAGCAGTATAGCCCTCGGACAGGGTGAGAACACTGAAGCTTTCTTT.

The chain recombines TRBV7-9 with TRBJ2-3; TRBD2 aligns across 12 bases. The CDR3 length is 16 residues. After removal of 0 bases from V and 4 bases from J, the junction contained 2 bases not matched to a gene. Per germline, CDR1 SEHNR and CDR2 FQNEAQ (reference sequence). In nucleotides, the CDR3 is TGTGCCAGCAGCTTAGCACTAGCGGGGGGTGCAGATACGCAGTATTTT. Amino acid sequence: CASSLALAGGADTQYF.

The V gene is TRBV10-2, the J gene TRBJ2-7; D may be TRBD2 (6 bases). This CDR3 is built from 13 residues. Per the germline V gene, CDR1 is WSHSY and CDR2 is SAAADI. Trimming took off 0 bases at V and 7 bases at J, with 10 bases between the two ends. Here the CDR3 DNA reads TGCGCCAGCAGTGAGTCTTTGGGGACTGAGCAGTACTTC. It translates to CASSESLGTEQYF.

The rearrangement links TRBV7-9 to TRBJ2-5, with TRBD1 identical over 9 bases. CDR3 length: 14 residues. With 5 bases clipped from V and 5 bases from J, the junction kept 6 bases outside the gene matches. CDR1 is SEHNR and CDR2 is FQNEAQ in the germline V gene (reference sequence). The CDR3 DNA reads TGTGCCAGCAGCACTTCCGGGACAGGGGAGACCCAGTACTTC. Its protein product is CASSTSGTGETQYF.

This chain links TRBV19 with TRBJ1-3; D gene uncertain. V was pared by 1 base and J by 2 bases, with 12 bases between. Germline V gene sequence: CDR1 LNHDA, CDR2 SQIVND (reference sequence). The CDR3 has 16 amino acids. The CDR3 region is CASSIAGSSPGNTIYF. In nucleotides, the CDR3 is TGTGCCAGTAGTATAGCAGGCAGCAGCCCTGGAAACACCATATATTTT. Full variable domain (outside the CDR3, taken from reference TRBV19 and TRBJ1-3): DGGITQSPKYLFRKEGQNVTLSCEQNLNHDAMYWYRQDPGQGLRLIYYSQIVNDFQKGDIAEGYSVSREKKESFPLTVTSAQKNPTAFYLCASSIAGSSPGNTIYFGEGSWLTVV.

The chain joins TRBV3-1 (or the pseudogene TRBV3-2) to TRBJ1-2, with D possibly being TRBD1 (6 bases). V dropped 4 bases and J dropped 7 bases, with 13 bases sitting between them. CDR1 LGHDT and CDR2 YNNKEL come from the germline V gene (reference sequence). The CDR3 extends over 13 amino acids. The chain's CDR3 is CASSPLGAGGYTF. CDR3 sequence (DNA): TGTGCCAGCAGCCCCCTGGGGGCTGGTGGCTACACCTTC.